Here is one T cell receptor (beta chain) with its context. The protocol was immunoSEQ multiplex PCR, while the TCRdb copy is restricted to in-frame clones and leaves out a portion. The sample records about 73,000 clones, roughly 80% being singletons. Trimming took 6 bases from V and 7 from J; bases not matched to a gene: 13. Germline values: CDR1 SNHLY, CDR2 FYNNEI. The CDR3 consists of 15 residues. This sample was included in a study of glioma-infiltrating T cells after dendritic cell vaccination. Sequenced material: blood, taken before dendritic cell vaccination. The receptor was derived from a human donor with glioblastoma. The genes are TRBV2 and TRBJ1-2; TRBD1 aligns across 8 bases. DNA for the CDR3: TGTGCCAGCAGAAAATGGACAGGGCCCCCGGGTGGCTACACCTTC. It codes for CASRKWTGPPGGYTF.